This entry features one T cell receptor (beta chain) sequence. This clonotype was observed many times. Its antigen has not been determined. No quality values exist for individual bases; no much larger clone is one base distant. A patient counted as having stable hyperthyroidism if there was no progression to ophthalmopathy within 18 months of follow-up. Hyperthyroidism patients were newly diagnosed, with disease duration under 2 months, and aged 18 to 65 years. Patients with other autoimmune diseases, uncontrolled infections, pregnancy or lactation were excluded. Clinical symptoms, serum thyroxine, TRAb, thyroid ultrasound and orbital computed tomography formed the basis of the diagnosis. Using Ficoll-Paque density gradient centrifugation, PBMCs were isolated from less than 13 ml of fresh peripheral blood. Trizol reagent was used to extract the total RNA, and its quality was then checked on an Agilent 2100 Bioanalyzer.

Relative to germline, V is missing 5 bases and J is missing 5 bases, with 14 bases of the junction outside any gene match. The CDR3 sequence holds 17 residues, the cysteine and phenylalanine included. Only CDR3 DNA is held: 51 bases, read in frame from base 1. For repertoire sequencing, TCR beta CDR3 regions were amplified from RNA transcripts. The first round of RT-PCR was done with HTBI primers and the Qiagen OneStep RT-PCR kit, and was followed by a second round of multiplex PCR, then size selection and purification. Sequencing of the libraries was carried out on an Illumina HiSeq2000 in paired-end mode with 100 bp reads. The paper's processing steps were these. SOAPnuke was used to process the reads, removing any read that contained adapters or uncalled bases, had a mean Phred below 15, or lacked an exact match to the constant primer or identifier. High-quality paired reads were merged with COPE v1.2.5. Each unique nucleotide sequence was defined as a clonotype, and clonotypes were aligned to IMGT TRB V, D and J references with MiTCR v1.1. Analysis was restricted to V-J combinations with a frequency above 0.0001, which covered over 98% of repertoires. A TCR clonal expansion and chaos score per V-J combination was defined as the ratio of F50 clonal expansion to chaos observed in the TCRdist matrix. Features were reduced by Welch's t-statistics and random forest to about a dozen V-J combinations, which fed a naive Bayes classifier. Thyroid-blood repertoire similarity was quantified with the Morisita-Horn index. Using fastp trimming at Q25 and MiXCR clonotype assembly, TCRdb reanalyzed the public sequencing data and kept in-frame beta chains. One record per CDR3 amino acid sequence lists the most common genes and DNA. None of the V and J calls come from the authors' own analysis; TCRdb made them. Recorded for this sample are some 410,000 distinct CDR3 sequences; roughly 20% of them occurred a single time. The ten largest clones take up roughly 3.2% of the sample.

The data are from a study of Graves' ophthalmopathy and Graves' hyperthyroidism (dated by TCRdb to the late 2010s). Context from the whole study: Peripheral blood was collected at initial diagnosis, before any treatment. To tell Graves' ophthalmopathy apart from Graves' hyperthyroidism, and to predict which patients would progress to ophthalmopathy, the study relied on TCR beta repertoire signatures. In total, 135 blood samples were TCR-sequenced: roughly 45 ophthalmopathy, 75 hyperthyroidism and 17 hyperthyroidism-to-ophthalmopathy patients. To explore V-J signatures that distinguish ophthalmopathy from hyperthyroidism, a discovery set of roughly 98 patients was enrolled, made up of roughly 41 with ophthalmopathy and roughly 55 with stable hyperthyroidism. The independent validation cohort included about 19 hyperthyroidism patients plus 17 patients who later progressed from hyperthyroidism to ophthalmopathy. In roughly 6 hyperthyroidism patients, the T-cell repertoires found in thyroid tissue were compared with those found in blood. After sampling, hyperthyroidism patients received methimazole starting at 30 mg daily, and ophthalmopathy patients received high-dose intravenous methylprednisolone. For training and testing, the 95 to 100 patients in the discovery cohort were randomly divided in a 7:3 ratio.

Study-wide findings and limitations: The 13-signature model separated ophthalmopathy from stable hyperthyroidism with roughly 89% sensitivity and 81% to 82% specificity in cross-validation, and 80%/75% in the test set. No statistical method was used to set the sample size in advance, and the investigators knew which group each participant was assigned to. In validation, the model predicted ophthalmopathy progression with 70.59% sensitivity and roughly 72% specificity; some twelve predicted patients were CT-confirmed with GO in a median of around 6 months. Most expanded thyroid clonotypes with a frequency above 0.001 also appeared in blood, which suggests that blood repertoires may reflect the immune response in the thyroid.

This clonotype was sampled from a woman aged 18-29 years with stable Graves' hyperthyroidism. Donor details come from another sample of the same person, matched by shared clones. The sequencing sample was made of peripheral blood. This receptor chain uses TRBV12-3 or TRBV12-4 and TRBJ2-2; 7 bases in between match TRBD2. The DNA sequence is given as TGTGCCAGCAGTCCCCCGACTAGCCTCGGAGTAACCGGGGAGCTGTTTTTT. It specifies CASSPPTSLGVTGELFF.